One and the same sample provided the 19 T cell receptor beta chains below, sequenced in a study of cytomegalovirus exposure and HLA in healthy donors. Only in-frame clones appear in the TCRdb table, and some are missing; sequencing was by immunoSEQ multiplex PCR. The table lists roughly 260,000 clones, around 90% of them singletons. The sample comprised PBMCs. The receptors shown here come from a woman between 18 and 29 years old in good health and CMV-seronegative.

J is TRBJ1-5 and V is TRBV5-6, with a weak D call TRBD1 (6 bases). There are 16 residues in the CDR3. CDR1 and CDR2 (germline): SGHDT, YYEEEE. V gave up 0 bases and J gave up 1 base, with 11 bases separating them. The CDR3 region is CASSLAYGGSNQPQHF. As DNA, the CDR3 is TGTGCCAGCAGCTTGGCGTATGGGGGCAGCAATCAGCCCCAGCATTTT. Together with reference TRBV5-6 and TRBJ1-5, the CDR3 gives the full variable domain: DAGVTQSPTHLIKTRGQQVTLRCSPKSGHDTVSWYQQALGQGPQFIFQYYEEEERQRGNFPDRFSGHQFPNYSSELNVNALLLGDSALYLCASSLAYGGSNQPQHFGDGTRLSIL.

This chain links TRBV6-1 with TRBJ1-1; no definite D call. V lost 6 bases and J lost 0, with 11 bases in between. The CDR3 is 14 residues long. CDR1 and CDR2 (germline): MNHNS, SASEGT. The CDR3 DNA reads TGTGCCAGCAGAGGAACGGGAATGAACACTGAAGCTTTCTTT. Translated, it gives CASRGTGMNTEAFF.

The J gene is TRBJ2-5, the V gene TRBV19, with D tentatively TRBD1 (5 bases). Germline CDR1 is LNHDA and CDR2 is SQIVND (reference sequence). The CDR3 sequence is 12 residues long. Trimming pared 10 bases from V and 7 bases from J, leaving 16 bases between. In nucleotides, the CDR3 is TGTGCCACAAAAGGGCCCCAGGGGACCCAGTACTTC. Protein: CATKGPQGTQYF. The entire variable domain, with the rest obtained from reference TRBV19 and TRBJ2-5, is as follows: DGGITQSPKYLFRKEGQNVTLSCEQNLNHDAMYWYRQDPGQGLRLIYYSQIVNDFQKGDIAEGYSVSREKKESFPLTVTSAQKNPTAFYLCATKGPQGTQYFGPGTRLLVL.

This chain joins TRBV7-9 and TRBJ1-1; possibly TRBD1 for D (5 bases). The germline V gene encodes CDR1 SEHNR and CDR2 FQNEAQ (reference sequence). V gave up 7 bases and J gave up 3 bases, with 12 bases separating them. CDR3 length: 13 residues. CDR3 in DNA: TGTGCCAGCACACCCCAGGGCGACACTGAAGCTTTCTTT. It encodes CASTPQGDTEAFF.

This chain uses TRBV28 with TRBJ1-2; D is perhaps TRBD1 (6 bases). The CDR3 spans 14 residues. V shed 6 bases and J shed 9 bases, with 20 bases lying between them. Germline CDR1 MDHEN, CDR2 SYDVKM. CDR3 DNA sequence: TGTGCCAGCAGCGCCCCCGGGGGGGGCGGCAGCTACACCTTC. This gives the protein CASSAPGGGGSYTF.

The CDR3 is CASSESPPRVNSPLHF. CDR3 in DNA: TGCGCCAGCAGTGAGTCGCCTCCCAGGGTGAATTCACCCCTCCACTTT. The chain carries TRBV10-2 and TRBJ1-6; tentative D call: TRBD1 (5 bases). Trimming removed 0 bases at V and 7 bases at J, with 13 bases between. CDR1 is WSHSY and CDR2 is SAAADI in the germline V gene. The CDR3 is 16 amino acids.

The genes are TRBV9 and TRBJ2-2; 7 bases agree with TRBD1. Losses at the gene ends were 2 bases for V and 5 bases for J; bases not matched to a gene: 15. Germline lookup yields CDR1 SGDLS and CDR2 YYNGEE. CDR3 length: 18 amino acids. The CDR3 loop reads CASSVNLKETGKTGELFF. The CDR3 DNA sequence: TGTGCCAGCAGCGTTAATCTTAAGGAGACAGGGAAAACCGGGGAGCTGTTTTTT. Together with reference TRBV9 and TRBJ2-2, the CDR3 gives the full variable domain: DSGVTQTPKHLITATGQRVTLRCSPRSGDLSVYWYQQSLDQGLQFLIQYYNGEERAKGNILERFSAQQFPDLHSELNLSSLELGDSALYFCASSVNLKETGKTGELFFGEGSRLTVL.

In DNA form, the CDR3 reads TGTGCCAGCAGTCTAACCGCAGGGGGCTTCAATCAGCCCCAGCATTTT. It translates to CASSLTAGGFNQPQHF. The chain is built from TRBV27 and TRBJ1-5, with TRBD1 matching over 8 bases. Germline lookup yields CDR1 MNHEY and CDR2 SMNVEV (reference sequence). The ends lost 5 bases at V and 3 bases at J; junction bases unmatched: 9. The CDR3 covers 16 residues.

For the CDR3, the DNA is TGTGCCAGCAGTCGGACTCCGGTACAGGGGACAATCATATATTTT. This translates into CASSRTPVQGTIIYF. This chain joins TRBV6-5 and TRBJ1-3; 7 bases are a match to TRBD1. The CDR3 loop spans 15 amino acids. V was pared by 5 bases and J by 12 bases, with 16 bases of the junction left unmatched. Germline-derived CDR1 and CDR2 are MNHEY and SVGAGI.

The chain links TRBV5-5 to TRBJ2-1, with 9 positions matching TRBD1. The V segment lost 1 base and the J segment 5 bases; nucleotides outside the gene matches: 4. CDR1 and CDR2 from the germline V gene are SGHKS and YYEKEE (reference sequence). CDR3 length: 15 amino acids. The CDR3 here is CASSLWDRVNNEQFF. The CDR3 DNA follows: TGTGCCAGCAGCTTGTGGGACAGGGTAAACAATGAGCAGTTCTTC.

This chain links TRBV2 with TRBJ2-1, with 9 nucleotides matching TRBD1. V lost 4 bases, J lost 5 bases, and 9 bases stayed unmatched. The germline V gene has CDR1 SNHLY and CDR2 FYNNEI. There are 16 residues in the CDR3. The CDR3 region has the DNA TGTGCCAGCAGTGGGGACAGGGAGAGTTACGACAATGAGCAGTTCTTC. Translation gives CASSGDRESYDNEQFF.

The chain carries TRBV27 and TRBJ2-7; 7 nucleotides align to TRBD1. The CDR3 sequence is 12 residues long. CDR1 is MNHEY and CDR2 is SMNVEV in the germline V gene (reference sequence). After removal of 5 bases from V and 6 bases from J, the junction contained 4 bases not matched to a gene. The CDR3 DNA reads TGTGCCAGCAGTCCCTCAGGGGGCGAGCAGTACTTC. Residues: CASSPSGGEQYF.

The chain recombines TRBV28 with TRBJ2-7; a weak D match, TRBD2 (6 bases). The CDR3 extends over 11 amino acids. CDR1 MDHEN and CDR2 SYDVKM come from the germline V gene. The CDR3 coding sequence is TGTGCGACCGGAGGGTTCCACGAGCAGTACGTC. Protein sequence: CATGGFHEQYV.

The chain's CDR3 is CASSFRGGFRTDTQYF. CDR3 sequence (DNA): TGTGCCAGCAGTTTCCGCGGGGGGTTCCGCACAGATACGCAGTATTTT. J is TRBJ2-3 and V is TRBV27, with 8 nucleotides matching TRBD2. Germline-derived CDR1 and CDR2 are MNHEY and SMNVEV (reference sequence). CDR3 length: 16 amino acids. V was pared by 3 bases and J by 1 base, with 6 bases of the junction left unmatched.

The chain joins TRBV28 to TRBJ2-5, with TRBD1 matching 7 bases. Germline V gives CDR1 MDHEN, CDR2 SYDVKM. The CDR3 is 12 amino acids. The V gene end was trimmed by 8 bases and the J gene end by 2 bases; junction bases not matched to a gene: 2. This CDR3 reads CASQGQQETQYF. Here the CDR3 DNA reads TGTGCCAGCCAGGGACAGCAAGAGACCCAGTACTTC.

The rearrangement uses TRBV28 and TRBJ1-1; 7 bases match TRBD1. The J segment lost 0 bases and the V segment lost 5 bases, leaving 9 bases of the junction unmatched. The CDR3 spans 16 residues. Germline CDR1 is MDHEN and CDR2 is SYDVKM. CDR3 in amino acids: CASSKPGQLMNTEAFF. The CDR3, as DNA: TGTGCCAGCAGTAAACCGGGACAGCTCATGAACACTGAAGCTTTCTTT.

The chain has TRBV28 and TRBJ2-7; 7 positions match TRBD1. Germline loops: CDR1 MDHEN, CDR2 SYDVKM. The CDR3 is 15 residues long. Losses at the gene ends were 4 bases for V and 0 bases for J; bases not matched to a gene: 6. The CDR3 coding sequence is TGTGCCAGCAGTTCCCGACAGGGTTACTCCTACGAGCAGTACTTC. Protein product: CASSSRQGYSYEQYF.

This clone was counted a single time. The junction shows a germline mismatch at one end, possibly a read error. The rearrangement links TRBV7-7 to TRBJ2-5; weak D call: TRBD2 (6 bases). The CDR3 sequence is 14 residues long. CDR1 is SSHAT, CDR2 FNYEAQ, per germline (reference sequence). DNA of the CDR3: TGTGCTAGCAGCTTAGCGGTCGGCCAAGAGACCCAGTACTTC. It codes for CASSLAVGQETQYF.

This chain joins TRBV7-2 and TRBJ1-1; TRBD1 matches at 7 bases. Trimming removed 5 bases from V and 6 bases from J; junction bases left unmatched: 9. Germline loops: CDR1 SGHTA, CDR2 FQGNSA. The CDR3 length is 14 residues. The CDR3 bases are TGTGCCAGCAGCCCCAAACTCCAGGGGGCTGAAGCTTTCTTT. Protein: CASSPKLQGAEAFF. Looking up the rest from reference TRBV7-2 and TRBJ1-1 gives the full variable domain: GAGVSQSPSNKVTEKGKDVELRCDPISGHTALYWYRQSLGQGLEFLIYFQGNSAPDKSGLPSDRFSAERTGGSVSTLTIQRTQQEDSAVYLCASSPKLQGAEAFFGQGTRLTVV.